This T cell receptor (beta chain) comes out of a study of cytomegalovirus exposure and HLA in healthy donors. Study observations and caveats: A later analysis linked a missense DCLRE1C variant to TCR beta V- and J-gene trimming.

A multiplex PCR was run with 60 Vbeta primers and 13 Jbeta primers. Clones were sequenced by immunoSEQ multiplex PCR, and TCRdb holds only the in-frame ones, with some missing. The sample contains 200,000 to 250,000 clones, more than 75% of which appear only once. Points on this clone: Its antigen is still unknown.

The specimen sequenced was PBMCs. This receptor was identified in a human donor in good health.

The CDR3 DNA follows: TGTGCCAGCTGCCGGACAGGGGGCCCTTTCTCCTACGAGCAGTACTTC. It codes for CASCRTGGPFSYEQYF. This chain uses TRBV28 with TRBJ2-7, with 11 bases fitting TRBD1. Germline CDR1 MDHEN, CDR2 SYDVKM. The CDR3 has 16 residues. V lost 8 bases and J lost 0; bases outside the gene matches: 9.